This TCR beta chain was identified in a study of beta chain features in type 1 diabetes. TCRB transcripts that were expressed got sequenced, as all of the isolated RNA had been reverse transcribed. TCRdb keeps only in-frame clones here, not all; method: immunoSEQ multiplex PCR. Of about 360,000 clones in the sample, roughly 12% are singletons; the top ten hold 0.017%. Germline V gene data show CDR1 as SGHTA and CDR2 as FQGTGA. V shed 5 bases, J shed 4 bases, and the junction held 5 bases outside the gene matches. This CDR3 is 14 amino acids long. This clone was recorded a few times. The chain has TRBV7-3 and TRBJ2-1; 7 bases match TRBD1. What was sequenced was naive CD4+ T cells from blood. The sequence derives from a man in his late teens or twenties in good health. The CDR3 coding sequence is TGTGCCAGCAGCGACCAGACAGGGTACAATGAGCAGTTCTTC. Translation gives CASSDQTGYNEQFF.